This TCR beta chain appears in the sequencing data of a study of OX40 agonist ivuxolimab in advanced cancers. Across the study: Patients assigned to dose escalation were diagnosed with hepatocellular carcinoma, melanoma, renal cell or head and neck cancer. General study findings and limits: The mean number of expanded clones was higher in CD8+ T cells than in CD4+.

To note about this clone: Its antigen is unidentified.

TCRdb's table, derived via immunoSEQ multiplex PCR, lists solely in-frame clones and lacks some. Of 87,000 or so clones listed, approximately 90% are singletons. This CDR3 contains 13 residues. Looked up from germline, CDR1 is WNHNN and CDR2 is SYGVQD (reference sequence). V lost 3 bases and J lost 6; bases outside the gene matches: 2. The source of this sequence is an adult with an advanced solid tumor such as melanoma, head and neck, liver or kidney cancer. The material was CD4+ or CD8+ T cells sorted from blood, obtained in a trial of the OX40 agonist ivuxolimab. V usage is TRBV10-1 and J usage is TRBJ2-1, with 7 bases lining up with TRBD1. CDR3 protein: CASSDAGGNEQFF. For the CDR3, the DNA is TGCGCCAGCAGTGACGCAGGGGGCAATGAGCAGTTCTTC.